These 18 T cell receptor beta chains came from one sample sequenced in a study of T cells in narcolepsy. TCRdb's copy holds only in-frame clones and misses some; the assay was immunoSEQ multiplex PCR. The table has tens of thousands of clones, almost 85% seen once. The specimen sequenced was CD45RA- memory CD4+ T cells from PBMCs. The receptors were gathered from a human donor with narcolepsy.

This clone occurred once. The V call is TRBV4-2, the J call TRBJ2-3; 13 positions agree with TRBD2. J lost 5 bases, V lost 1 base, and 6 bases had no gene match. Germline V lookup: CDR1 LGHNA, CDR2 YNFKEQ. CDR3 length equals 17 residues. The CDR3 nucleotides are TGTGCCAGCAGCCAAGGGGCGACTAGCGGGAGGCAAGATACGCAGTATTTT. It codes for CASSQGATSGRQDTQYF.

V gene TRBV19 combines with J gene TRBJ2-4; 8 bases line up with TRBD1. J was trimmed by 6 bases and V by 7 bases; bases with no gene match: 5. This CDR3 contains 13 residues. The V gene's germline CDR1 is LNHDA and CDR2 SQIVND (reference sequence). CDR3 sequence reads: CASIGTGGNIQYF. The CDR3 DNA reads TGTGCCAGTATAGGCACAGGGGGAAACATTCAGTACTTC.

A single count supports this clone. The rearrangement links TRBV4-1 to TRBJ2-7; 14 bases match TRBD2. The trim removed 3 bases at V and 3 bases at J, leaving 1 base unmatched. In germline, CDR1 is MGHRA, CDR2 YSYEKL. The CDR3 sequence is 15 residues long. The CDR3 is CASSQGTSGGYEQYF. The CDR3 DNA reads as TGCGCCAGCAGCCAGGGGACTAGCGGGGGCTACGAGCAGTACTTC.

The chain joins TRBV19 to TRBJ2-7; no clear D gene. Per germline, CDR1 LNHDA and CDR2 SQIVND (reference sequence). The CDR3 is made up of 14 amino acids. V gave up 4 bases and J gave up 2 bases, with 12 bases separating them. Here the CDR3 DNA reads TGTGCCAGTAGTAAAGACTTACAAACCTACGAGCAGTACTTC. Its protein product is CASSKDLQTYEQYF.

The J gene is TRBJ1-1, the V gene TRBV19, with D possibly matching TRBD1 (5 bases). There are 15 residues in the CDR3. V was cut by 2 bases and J by 1 base, with 11 bases left in between. Germline CDR1 LNHDA, CDR2 SQIVND (reference sequence). CDR3 residues: CASSIQGGANTEAFF. CDR3 bases: TGTGCCAGTAGTATACAGGGAGGAGCGAACACTGAAGCTTTCTTT.

The rearrangement joins TRBV9 to TRBJ1-1; the D is unclear. V was cut by 1 base and J by 6 bases, with 10 bases left in between. CDR1 is SGDLS, CDR2 YYNGEE, per germline. This CDR3 contains 13 residues. In DNA, the CDR3 is TGTGCCAGCAGCGTAATAGGCGAACCTGAAGCTTTCTTT. It specifies CASSVIGEPEAFF.

This chain connects TRBV5-1 to TRBJ2-1, with 9 bases that match TRBD1. CDR1 and CDR2 (germline): SGHRS, YFSETQ. V lost 6 bases, J lost 8 bases, and 6 bases stayed unmatched. The CDR3 has 13 amino acids. CDR3 nucleotides: TGCGCCAGCAAAGGGACAGGGAGCGATGAGCAGTTCTTC. Its protein product is CASKGTGSDEQFF. Looking up the rest from reference TRBV5-1 and TRBJ2-1 gives the full variable domain: KAGVTQTPRYLIKTRGQQVTLSCSPISGHRSVSWYQQTPGQGLQFLFEYFSETQRNKGNFPGRFSGRQFSNSRSEMNVSTLELGDSALYLCASKGTGSDEQFFGPGTRLTVL.

The V and J genes are TRBV7-9 and TRBJ1-2, with D unresolved. Germline values: CDR1 SEHNR, CDR2 FQNEAQ (reference sequence). V shed 3 bases and J shed 3 bases, with 11 bases lying between them. CDR3 length: 14 amino acids. The CDR3 reads CASSLSSVDYGYTF. Here the CDR3 DNA reads TGTGCCAGCAGCTTGTCGTCAGTAGACTATGGCTACACCTTC.

The chain carries TRBV28 and TRBJ2-5; the D gene is possibly TRBD2 (6 bases). Between the trimmed V and J ends, which lost 3 bases and 4 bases, there was a span of 9 bases. Germline CDR1 is MDHEN and CDR2 is SYDVKM. The CDR3 contains 13 residues. CDR3 coding DNA: TGTGCCAGCAGTTTGGGAGGAATAGAGACCCAGTACTTC. Translation: CASSLGGIETQYF.

The chain uses TRBV29-1 and TRBJ2-7; no firm D call. This CDR3 is 12 amino acids long. Trimming took 6 bases from V and 6 from J, leaving 15 bases between them. Germline loops: CDR1 SQVTM, CDR2 ANQGSEA. CDR3 residues: CSVLFDASEQYF. The DNA of the CDR3 is TGCAGCGTCCTATTTGACGCATCCGAGCAGTACTTC.

The DNA of the CDR3 is TGTGCCAGCAGCCAACGCTTGAGTGTGGGCACTGAAGCTTTCTTT. It yields the protein CASSQRLSVGTEAFF. The rearrangement uses TRBV14 and TRBJ1-1; D is unclear. The germline V gene encodes CDR1 SGHDN and CDR2 FVKESK. The germline V and J ends were trimmed by 2 bases and 4 bases, with 14 bases remaining between them. The CDR3 runs to 15 residues.

Concerning this clone itself: Within the sample, other DNA sequences also encode this same CDR3. The gene calls are TRBV6-5 and TRBJ2-1; TRBD2 aligns across 10 bases. This CDR3 contains 15 residues. CDR1 is MNHEY and CDR2 is SVGAGI in the germline V gene. V lost 9 bases and J lost 2; bases outside the gene matches: 7. The CDR3, as DNA: TGTGCCAGTGGGCTAGCGGGAGCAACCTACAATGAGCAGTTCTTC. This translates into CASGLAGATYNEQFF.

The chain uses TRBV7-2 and TRBJ2-4; a possible D gene is TRBD1 (6 bases). V lost 5 bases and J 5 bases, leaving 7 bases between the germline ends. This CDR3 is built from 12 residues. Germline CDR1 and CDR2: SGHTA and FQGNSA. Here the CDR3 reads CASSRQENIQYF. The CDR3 nucleotides are TGTGCCAGCAGCAGACAGGAAAACATTCAGTACTTC.

The J gene is TRBJ2-7, the V gene TRBV25-1; the match to TRBD2 covers 11 bases. CDR3 length: 15 amino acids. Germline CDR1 is MGHDK and CDR2 is SYGVNS. V gave up 4 bases and J gave up 2 bases; unmatched junction bases: 4. The CDR3 DNA is TGTGCCAGCAGTGCAACTAGCGGGAGCGCCTACGAGCAGTACTTC. Encoded protein: CASSATSGSAYEQYF.

The genes are TRBV14 and TRBJ2-7; TRBD2 aligns across 7 bases. Germline V gives CDR1 SGHDN, CDR2 FVKESK. This CDR3 contains 14 residues. Trimming removed 5 bases from V and 4 bases from J; junction bases left unmatched: 8. For the CDR3, the DNA is TGTGCCAGCAGCTTTGGCGGGAGTAGTTACGAGCAGTACTTC. Its protein product is CASSFGGSSYEQYF.

The chain uses TRBV7-3 and TRBJ1-5; tentatively, D is TRBD1 (6 bases). Germline CDR1 reads SGHTA; CDR2 reads FQGTGA. CDR3 length equals 14 residues. The V end was cut by 2 bases, the J end by 7 bases, with 12 bases between. CDR3 loop: CASSLGSGDQPQHF. DNA for the CDR3: TGTGCCAGCAGCTTAGGGTCAGGGGACCAGCCCCAGCATTTT.

This clone was counted a single time. The V and J genes are TRBV28 and TRBJ1-1; D gene ambiguous. Looked up from germline, CDR1 is MDHEN and CDR2 is SYDVKM. There are 10 residues in the CDR3. V gave up 8 bases and J gave up 8 bases, with 9 bases separating them. The CDR3 loop is CASGFKEAFF. CDR3 coding DNA: TGTGCCAGCGGATTTAAAGAAGCTTTCTTT. Variable domain in full (rest from reference TRBV28 and TRBJ1-1): DVKVTQSSRYLVKRTGEKVFLECVQDMDHENMFWYRQDPGLGLRLIYFSYDVKMKEKGDIPEGYSVSREKKERFSLILESASTNQTSMYLCASGFKEAFFGQGTRLTVV.

The CDR3 sequence is CASSLGGLSLAKNIQYF. For the CDR3, the DNA is TGTGCCAGCAGTTTGGGGGGGCTATCACTAGCCAAAAACATTCAGTACTTC. The rearrangement links TRBV27 to TRBJ2-4, with D possibly TRBD2 on 7 matching bases. V gave up 3 bases and J gave up 0 bases, with 15 bases separating them. The CDR3 consists of 17 residues. CDR1 and CDR2 (germline): MNHEY, SMNVEV (reference sequence).